The clone carrying this TCR beta chain has only one observation. The sample is drawn from a study of T cells in localized non-small cell lung cancer. Trimming removed 6 bases at V and 5 bases at J, with 7 bases between. The CDR3 has 12 residues. The germline CDR1 and CDR2 sequences are MNHNS and SASEGT. The data were produced by immunoSEQ multiplex PCR, yet TCRdb's version contains in-frame clones alone and is incomplete. The table records tens of thousands of clones, approximately 81% of them present only once. This clonotype originated in a man between 40 and 70 years old with stage III lung adenocarcinoma. The sample was peripheral blood mononuclear cells, taken before any cancer treatment. This chain uses TRBV6-1 with TRBJ2-2, with D possibly being TRBD1 (6 bases). The CDR3 nucleotides read TGTGCCAGCAGAGACAGGACCGGGGAGCTGTTTTTT. Its translation is CASRDRTGELFF.